The present T cell receptor beta chain was sequenced within a study of blood T cell repertoires in COVID-19. The study recruited people aged 18 to 89 years across approximately 24 US areas. Either two negative PCRs, clearance, or symptom resolution qualified Cohort 3 donors as recovered. Under the authors' procedure: Scientists estimated how many nucleated cells there were by amplifying reference gene primers. Method: immunoSEQ multiplex PCR; TCRdb's copy keeps in-frame clones and lacks some. The DNA gave D and trimming, while V, J and clone size come from that table. The profile covers under 200,000 clones, with 65% to 85% appearing a single time and approximately 13% taken by the ten largest. CDR1 is MDHEN, CDR2 SYDVKM, per germline. V shed 2 bases and J shed 1 base, with 5 bases lying between them. The CDR3 contains 14 residues.

V usage is TRBV28 and J usage is TRBJ2-2; D is uncertain. The receptor comes from a woman aged 55-69 years who had recovered from COVID-19. Source material: PBMCs or T cells enriched from blood (not recorded which). The CDR3 here is CASSLTGNTGELFF. CDR3 nucleotides: TGTGCCAGCAGTTTAACCGGGAACACCGGGGAGCTGTTTTTT.